The 20 T cell receptor beta chains presented below share a single source sample, sequenced in a study of vaccination and CD4 T cells after COVID-19. Cultured CD4+ T-cell DNA underwent Oncomine TCR Beta short-read sequencing. TCRdb analysed the PCR reads with MiXCR anew, one entry per CDR3 protein. The sample lists over 15,000 distinct CDR3 sequences; approximately 35% were seen once. The antigens for these receptors are not known. Noted treatment: roughly 11-day PBMC culture with coronavirus spike peptide pools or control peptides (ViraFEST assay). The sequencing used CD4+ T cells from blood, cultured in vitro, collected before SARS-CoV-2 vaccination. The receptors were gathered from a human donor who received a COVID-19 vaccine.

The chain joins TRBV2 to TRBJ2-1; weak D call: TRBD1 (6 bases). Germline CDR1 reads SNHLY; CDR2 reads FYNNEI. Trimming left V 6 bases short and J 6 bases short, with 9 bases between. This CDR3 comprises 12 residues. The CDR3 DNA sequence: TGTGCCAGCAGGGGGGCCGGCAATGAGCAGTTCTTC. Translated, it gives CASRGAGNEQFF.

The chain uses TRBV7-3 and TRBJ2-7; D possibly uses TRBD1 or TRBD2 (5 bases each). The germline V gene has CDR1 SGHTA and CDR2 FQGTGA. The V end was cut by 1 base, the J end by 2 bases, with 15 bases between. CDR3 length: 16 amino acids. The CDR3 DNA reads TGTGCCAGCAGCTTAATGTCCGGGGACGGGGCCTACGAGCAGTACTTC. Translation: CASSLMSGDGAYEQYF.

Only a few counts were recorded for this clonotype. This sequence joins TRBV7-2 and TRBJ1-3; the D gene is possibly TRBD1 (6 bases). Trimming pared 7 bases from V and 0 bases from J, leaving 16 bases between. CDR1 and CDR2 (germline): SGHTA, FQGNSA. The CDR3 runs to 16 residues. Written as DNA, the CDR3 is TGTGCCAGCACCCACATTGGGGGCCACTCTGGAAACACCATATATTTT. Translating gives CASTHIGGHSGNTIYF. Drawing the rest from reference TRBV7-2 and TRBJ1-3, the complete variable domain is GAGVSQSPSNKVTEKGKDVELRCDPISGHTALYWYRQSLGQGLEFLIYFQGNSAPDKSGLPSDRFSAERTGGSVSTLTIQRTQQEDSAVYLCASTHIGGHSGNTIYFGEGSWLTVV.

In its sample, this clonotype was seen a few times. This CDR3 reads CASSQVGEGRNYGYTF. CDR3 nucleotide sequence: TGTGCCAGCAGCCAAGTAGGGGAGGGCAGAAACTATGGCTACACCTTC. The V call is TRBV4-2, the J call TRBJ1-2; tentative D call: TRBD1 (5 bases). CDR3 size: 16 residues. Trimming removed 1 base from V and 2 bases from J, with 14 bases in between. The V gene's germline CDR1 is LGHNA and CDR2 YNFKEQ.

The V and J genes are TRBV15 and TRBJ1-2; D may be TRBD1 (6 bases). CDR3 length: 14 amino acids. Germline loops: CDR1 LNHNV, CDR2 YYDKDF (reference sequence). The V and J ends lost 0 bases and 8 bases respectively, with 13 bases between them. In nucleotides, the CDR3 is TGTGCCACCAGCAGAGATCTGGGGGGCCACGGCTACACCTTC. Its protein is CATSRDLGGHGYTF.

This chain connects TRBV23-1 to TRBJ2-7; 12 bases fit TRBD2. TRBV23-1 is an ORF, and what it does is uncertain. This CDR3 comprises 16 residues. V lost 2 bases, J lost 4 bases, and 6 bases stayed unmatched. CDR3 nucleotides: TGCGCCAGCAGTCAAGCTAGCGGGGGGGCCTTATACGAGCAGTACTTC. Amino acids: CASSQASGGALYEQYF.

This clonotype was counted only a few times. The chain has TRBV12-3 or TRBV12-4 and TRBJ2-1; 7 bases map to TRBD1. With V trimmed by 2 bases and J by 3 bases, 7 bases remained unmatched. The CDR3 has 16 residues. The CDR3, as DNA: TGTGCCAGCAGTTTAAACCGGGACAGTTACTACAATGAGCAGTTCTTC. This encodes CASSLNRDSYYNEQFF.

The gene calls are TRBV6-5 and TRBJ2-3; 8 nucleotides match TRBD2. The V and J ends lost 3 bases and 2 bases, in that order; junction bases with no gene match: 10. The CDR3 spans 17 residues. Looked up from germline, CDR1 is MNHEY and CDR2 is SVGAGI. The CDR3 sequence: CASSYRGTRGNTDTQYF. The CDR3 bases are TGTGCCAGCAGTTATCGTGGGACTAGGGGTAACACAGATACGCAGTATTTT.

This sequence joins TRBV24-1 and TRBJ2-1; perhaps TRBD1 as D (5 bases). CDR1 is KGHDR and CDR2 is SFDVKD in the germline V gene. The CDR3 totals 12 residues. V gave up 4 bases and J gave up 10 bases, with 10 bases separating them. The CDR3 reads CATSEPNREQFF. DNA for the CDR3: TGTGCCACCAGTGAGCCCAACAGGGAGCAGTTCTTC.

The CDR3 DNA reads TGTGCCAGCAGCCGGGACTCGATGGAGACCCAGTACTTC. Translated, it gives CASSRDSMETQYF. The V call is TRBV7-7, the J call TRBJ2-5, with D perhaps TRBD2 (6 bases). This CDR3 region has 13 residues. V shed 5 bases and J shed 5 bases, with 12 bases lying between them. Germline loops: CDR1 SSHAT, CDR2 FNYEAQ (reference sequence).

The rearrangement joins TRBV7-8 to TRBJ1-5; D possibly corresponds to TRBD1 (5 bases). The germline CDR1 and CDR2 sequences are SGHVS and FQNEAQ. The CDR3 spans 16 residues. Trimming stripped 5 bases from V and 2 bases from J, with 16 bases between. DNA of the CDR3: TGTGCCAGCAGCCCCCACCCGGGAGGGGGCAATCAGCCCCAGCATTTT. Amino acid sequence: CASSPHPGGGNQPQHF.

The chain joins TRBV7-3 to TRBJ1-1; D uncertain. Trimming shortened V by 1 base and J by 1 base, and 4 bases separated the two germline ends. Germline values: CDR1 SGHTA, CDR2 FQGTGA. There are 13 residues in the CDR3. The CDR3 is CASSLRQNTEAFF. CDR3 DNA sequence: TGTGCCAGCAGCTTAAGACAGAACACTGAAGCTTTCTTT.

This chain links TRBV6-1 with TRBJ2-7, with D unresolved. Trimming removed 1 base from V and 6 bases from J, with 7 bases in between. The germline CDR1 and CDR2 sequences are MNHNS and SASEGT. This CDR3 contains 12 residues. CDR3 protein: CASSEDVGEQYF. The CDR3 nucleotides read TGTGCCAGCAGTGAAGATGTGGGCGAGCAGTACTTC.

This clonotype was detected only a few times. This sequence joins TRBV11-2 and TRBJ2-6, with D hard to call. The V end was cut by 6 bases, the J end by 2 bases, with 11 bases between. This CDR3 is built from 15 residues. Germline assignment: CDR1 SGHAT and CDR2 FQNNGV. CDR3 loop: CASSIGFTGANVLTF. In nucleotides, the CDR3 is TGTGCCAGCAGTATCGGATTTACTGGGGCCAACGTCCTGACTTTC.

This clonotype was recorded a few times. This rearrangement joins TRBV7-3 to TRBJ2-7; tentatively, D is TRBD1 or TRBD2 (5 bases each). V was cut by 1 base and J by 7 bases, with 11 bases left in between. The CDR3 spans 13 residues. The germline V gene has CDR1 SGHTA and CDR2 FQGTGA. CDR3 DNA sequence: TGTGCCAGCAGCTTAAGAGCGTGGGGGGAGCAGTACTTC. Amino acids: CASSLRAWGEQYF.

V gene TRBV10-1 combines with J gene TRBJ2-2; no firm D call. CDR1 and CDR2 (germline): WNHNN, SYGVQD (reference sequence). The CDR3 loop spans 13 amino acids. With 2 bases removed from V and 8 bases from J, the gap between germline ends came to 9 bases. As DNA, the CDR3 is TGCGCCAGCAGTGAGGGTGGTCGGGGGGAGCTGTTTTTT. It yields the protein CASSEGGRGELFF.

The chain uses TRBV6-5 and TRBJ1-5; D call uncertain. V was clipped by 1 base and J by 0 bases, with 16 bases between them. Germline V lookup: CDR1 MNHEY, CDR2 SVGAGI. The CDR3 covers 18 residues. The CDR3 nucleotides are TGTGCCAGCAGTTACTTCCAGTCAGGCAAGGATAGCAATCAGCCCCAGCATTTT. This gives the protein CASSYFQSGKDSNQPQHF.

The chain uses TRBV18 and TRBJ1-3; D unclear. The V gene lost 3 bases and the J gene lost 0 bases, with 12 bases spanning the gap. CDR3 size: 16 residues. In germline, CDR1 is KGHSH, CDR2 LQKENI. This CDR3 reads CASSPETPISGNTIYF. Written as DNA, the CDR3 is TGTGCCAGCTCACCCGAGACACCAATCTCTGGAAACACCATATATTTT.

The V call is TRBV9, the J call TRBJ1-2; TRBD1 agrees at 8 bases. The CDR3 has 14 amino acids. The V segment lost 0 bases and the J segment 7 bases; nucleotides outside the gene matches: 5. In germline, CDR1 is SGDLS, CDR2 YYNGEE. The CDR3, as DNA: TGTGCCAGCAGCGTAGCTCAGGGGGCTAGTGGCTACACCTTC. Amino acids: CASSVAQGASGYTF.

A note on this clonotype: Relative to the germline gene, one junction end is altered; a read error may explain this. The V call is TRBV10-3, the J call TRBJ2-3; either TRBD1 or TRBD2 may fit D (9 bases each). This CDR3 spans 18 amino acids. Per the germline V gene, CDR1 is ENHRY and CDR2 is SYGVKD. The CDR3 here is CAISELTGGGGAGDAQYF. CDR3 nucleotide sequence: TGTGCCATCAGTGAGCTAACAGGGGGCGGGGGGGCTGGAGATGCGCAGTATTTT.